This T cell receptor (beta chain) was sequenced for a study of human T cells and chemical hapten exposure. Time point meaning: pre-sensitization, week 0. Treatment here: therapeutic diphenylcyclopropenone sensitization with weekly scalp DPC. Overall study results and limits: More PT1 expanded TCRs went with higher patch test scores.

Germline V gives CDR1 SGHTA, CDR2 FQGNSA. V trimming: 0 bases; J trimming: 0 bases; junction bases outside the gene matches: 2. CDR3 length: 16 residues. A remark on this clonotype: Its specificity is unknown.

A single record per CDR3 protein comes from TCRdb applying MiXCR to the RACE reads. The repertoire holds some 330,000 distinct CDR3 sequences, with approximately 5.8% as singletons. J is TRBJ1-3 and V is TRBV7-2; 7 bases are shared with TRBD1. This clonotype was sampled from a woman aged 18-35 years with alopecia areata. Some clones in this sample may be carry-over from other donors' samples. The sample here was whole blood, taken in connection with sensitization to the hapten diphenylcyclopropenone (DPC). CDR3 DNA: TGTGCCAGCAGCTTAGCCGGGACAGCCTCTGGAAACACCATATATTTT. Its protein is CASSLAGTASGNTIYF.